These T cell receptor beta chains were read from a single sample in a study of T cells in Graves' hyperthyroidism and ophthalmopathy. TCRdb recomputed calls from the multiplex PCR reads with MiXCR, one row per CDR3 protein. The table has a few hundred thousand distinct CDR3 sequences, roughly a sixth seen once. Source material: blood. The source is a woman in her late teens or twenties with Graves' ophthalmopathy. CDR3s include the opening cysteine and the closing phenylalanine or tryptophan. The order of the fields is J gene, D gene, clone size, V gene, CDR3 DNA, CDR3 protein. D genes are given only for firm matches. Clone size is not always given. Where it is, it says once, few, many or a class for expanded clones.

TRBJ1-2 . . TRBV7-2 TGTGCCAGCATTACCCCGGACAGTGCTTACTACACCTTC CASITPDSAYYTF
TRBJ2-1 TRBD1 . TRBV7-9 TGTGCCAGCACCCCGGGACAGGGGACCTACAATGAGCAGTTCTTC CASTPGQGTYNEQFF
TRBJ2-7 TRBD1 . TRBV6-1 TGTGCCAGCTCACCACCCATGGGACAGGGGGACGAGCAGTACTTC CASSPPMGQGDEQYF
TRBJ2-7 TRBD2 . TRBV5-6 TGTGCCAGCAGCGCGGGGGAACTTTACGAGCAGTACTTC CASSAGELYEQYF
TRBJ1-1 TRBD1 many TRBV6-1 TGTGCCAGCAGTCGTTCGACAGGGTTCACTGAAGCTTTCTTT CASSRSTGFTEAFF
TRBJ2-2 . few TRBV9 TGTGCCAGCAGCGTTGGGGGTGAGGCCGGGGAGCTGTTTTTT CASSVGGEAGELFF
TRBJ1-6 . once TRBV19 TGTGCCAGTAGTGCAAACAAGGAAAAAAATTCACCCCTCCACTTT CASSANKEKNSPLHF
TRBJ1-5 . many TRBV5-5 TGTGCCAGCAGCTTGGAGCCGACCGATCAGCCCCAGCATTTT CASSLEPTDQPQHF
TRBJ2-1 . . TRBV19 TGTGCCAGTAGTTCTAGGGTCGAGCAGTTCTTC CASSSRVEQFF
TRBJ1-1 . many TRBV10-3 TGTGCCTCACGCGGGGGATCTGAAGCTTTCTTT CASRGGSEAFF
TRBJ1-4 . few TRBV28 TGTGCCAGCATCGGACGGGAAAATGAAAAACTGTTTTTT CASIGRENEKLFF
TRBJ2-3 . . TRBV7-9 TGTGCCAGCAGCCAAACGTACAGGTCCCATATCCCTAGCACAGATACGCAGTATTTT CASSQTYRSHIPSTDTQYF
TRBJ2-1 TRBD2 many TRBV5-1 TGCGCCAGCAGCTGGACTAGCGGGAGCAATGAGCAGTTCTTC CASSWTSGSNEQFF
TRBJ2-7 TRBD1 many TRBV6-5 TGTGCCAGCATCCTCGGGACAGGGAGCCCCGAGCAGTACTTC CASILGTGSPEQYF
TRBJ1-2 . . TRBV28 TGTGCCAGCAGCCTATCAGCCGTTGGGGGCTATGGCTACACCTTC CASSLSAVGGYGYTF
TRBJ1-5 . . TRBV15 TGTGCCACCAGCAGAGAGGCAGCTGCGGGCAATCAGCCCCAGCATTTT CATSREAAAGNQPQHF
TRBJ1-1 . many TRBV27 TGTGCCAGCAGGTTCGCGGGGAACACTGAAGCTTTCTTT CASRFAGNTEAFF
TRBJ2-3 TRBD2 many TRBV3-1 TGTGCCAGCAGCCAAGGGGGCGGGAGGGGCCTCACAGATACGCAGTATTTT CASSQGGGRGLTDTQYF
TRBJ1-1 . few TRBV7-2 TGTGCCAGCAGCTTGGTCTTCAACACTGAAGCTTTCTTT CASSLVFNTEAFF
TRBJ1-1 TRBD1 many TRBV5-1 TGCGCCAGCAGCTTGGATAAGGGACAGGGGTTTGGGGCCTCTGAAGCTTTCTTT CASSLDKGQGFGASEAFF
TRBJ1-2 TRBD1 . TRBV2 TGTGCCAGCAGTGACAACAGGGGCCCAATAGCGTATGGCTACACCTTC CASSDNRGPIAYGYTF
TRBJ1-5 TRBD1 . TRBV29-1 TGCAGCGTTCGCGGACAGGGGGGTCCCCAGCATTTT CSVRGQGGPQHF
TRBJ1-1 TRBD1 . TRBV12-3/TRBV12-4 TGTGCCAGCAGTCTATGGCAGGGGACAGGGCGGGAAGCTTTCTTT CASSLWQGTGREAFF
TRBJ1-5 TRBD1 few TRBV28 TGTGCCAGCAGCACCCGGACAGGAAATTATCAGCCCCAGCATTTT CASSTRTGNYQPQHF
TRBJ1-5 . few TRBV10-3 TGTGCCATCTCAGGCAGCCTCATTAGCAATCAGCCCCAGCATTTT CAISGSLISNQPQHF
TRBJ2-7 . many TRBV10-3 TGTGCCATCAGTGAGTTAGAGCGCACCTACGAGCAGTACTTC CAISELERTYEQYF
TRBJ1-5 TRBD1 once TRBV24-1 TGTGCCACCAGTGATGGGACAGGGGGCTTTCAGCCCCAGCATTTT CATSDGTGGFQPQHF
TRBJ1-1 . many TRBV11-2 TGTGCCAGCATCAAGACAGGTATGAACACTGAAGCTTTCTTT CASIKTGMNTEAFF
TRBJ2-7 . many TRBV6-1 TGTGCCAGCAGTGAAGGGACATCCTACGAGCAGTACTTC CASSEGTSYEQYF
TRBJ2-7 . many TRBV6-2/TRBV6-3 TGTGCCAGCAGGAGAAGTAAAGAGGGCGAGCAGTACTTC CASRRSKEGEQYF
TRBJ2-1 TRBD2 many TRBV2 TGTGCCAGCGTAGATAGCGGGAGGGGAATCTACAATGAGCAGTTCTTC CASVDSGRGIYNEQFF
TRBJ2-1 TRBD2 many TRBV7-2 TGTGCCAGCAGCCCCCTACTAGCGGGAGGGGGTAGGGATGAGCAGTTCTTC CASSPLLAGGGRDEQFF
TRBJ2-7 TRBD1 many TRBV20-1 TGCAGTGCAAGGAGGGGGACAGGCCGCTACGAGCAGTACTTC CSARRGTGRYEQYF
TRBJ2-3 TRBD2 . TRBV7-9 TGTGCCAGCAGTTCAGAAGCGGGATCTAGCACAGATACGCAGTATTTT CASSSEAGSSTDTQYF
TRBJ2-3 TRBD2 . TRBV7-2 TGTGCCAGCAGCTTAGACGGCGGGGGAGCAGATACGCAGTATTTT CASSLDGGGADTQYF
TRBJ2-7 TRBD1 . TRBV28 TGTGCCAGCAGTATCGGGACAGGGGGCATCGAGCAGTACTTC CASSIGTGGIEQYF
TRBJ2-7 . few TRBV6-1 TGTGCCAGCAAGAGAGGTATAGGGGACTCCTACGAGCAGTACTTC CASKRGIGDSYEQYF
TRBJ1-1 . many TRBV6-1 TGTGCCAGCAGTGCCGGAGGCGGAGGTGAAGCTTTCTTT CASSAGGGGEAFF
TRBJ1-2 TRBD1 few TRBV28 TGTGCCAGCAGTTCTTCCGGGACAGGGGAAGTGGGCTACACCTTC CASSSSGTGEVGYTF
TRBJ1-4 . many TRBV2 TGTGCCAGCCTCGCCGACAGGTCTGGAACTAATGAAAAACTGTTTTTT CASLADRSGTNEKLFF
TRBJ1-5 . . TRBV20-1 TGCAGTGCTAGAGATTTAATTTCAGGGTGGCTGCGCAATCAGCCCCAGCATTTT CSARDLISGWLRNQPQHF